This TCR beta chain was identified during a study of T cells in localized non-small cell lung cancer. CDR3 length equals 17 residues. V was trimmed by 4 bases and J by 5 bases, leaving 18 bases between them. From germline, CDR1 is MNHNS and CDR2 SASEGT. Data came from immunoSEQ multiplex PCR; TCRdb stores just in-frame clones and leaves some out. The table has about 24,000 clones, 80% to 95% seen once; the top ten hold roughly 15%. Note on this clone: Its antigen is as yet unknown.

Overall study findings and caveats: Longer overall survival was associated with a higher density of T cells in the blood. Adjacent lung had a median roughly 50 of the 100 largest tumor clones. Sequencing involved a lone tumor region, leaving heterogeneity possible.

The sequencing used peripheral blood, collected before any cancer treatment. The chain is built from TRBV6-1 and TRBJ2-6; D is uncertain. The TCR comes from a man aged 40 to 70 with stage III squamous cell lung carcinoma. In DNA form, the CDR3 reads TGTGCCAGCAGTGCGCATAGGGAACAAAGTCGGGCCAACGTCCTGACTTTC. Its translation: CASSAHREQSRANVLTF.